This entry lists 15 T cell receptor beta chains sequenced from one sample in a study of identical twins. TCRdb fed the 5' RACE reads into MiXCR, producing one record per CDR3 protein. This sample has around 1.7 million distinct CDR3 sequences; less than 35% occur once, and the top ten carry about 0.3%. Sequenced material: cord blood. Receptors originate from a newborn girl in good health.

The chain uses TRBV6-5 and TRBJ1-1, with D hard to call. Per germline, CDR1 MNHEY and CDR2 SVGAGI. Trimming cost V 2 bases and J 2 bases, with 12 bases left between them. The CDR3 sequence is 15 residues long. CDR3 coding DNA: TGTGCCAGCAGTTACCGCCCAAATTCAAACACTGAAGCTTTCTTT. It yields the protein CASSYRPNSNTEAFF.

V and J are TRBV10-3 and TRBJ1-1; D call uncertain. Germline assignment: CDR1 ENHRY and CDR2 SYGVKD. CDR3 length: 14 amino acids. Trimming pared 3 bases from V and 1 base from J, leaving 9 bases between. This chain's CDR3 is CAISDAAGNTEAFF. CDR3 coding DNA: TGTGCCATCAGTGATGCGGCAGGGAACACTGAAGCTTTCTTT.

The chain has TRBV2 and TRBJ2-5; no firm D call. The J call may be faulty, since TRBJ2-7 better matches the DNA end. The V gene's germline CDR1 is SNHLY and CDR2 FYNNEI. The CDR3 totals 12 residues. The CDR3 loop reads CASTYLRSEQYF. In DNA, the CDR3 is TGTGCCAGCACCTATCTCCGATCCGAGCAGTACTTC.

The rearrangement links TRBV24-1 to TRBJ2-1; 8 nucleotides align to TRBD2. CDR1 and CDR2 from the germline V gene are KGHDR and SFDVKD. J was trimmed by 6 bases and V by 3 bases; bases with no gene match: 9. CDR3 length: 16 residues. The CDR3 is CATSDVSSAGANEQFF. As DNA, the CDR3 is TGTGCCACCAGTGATGTATCGTCAGCGGGGGCCAATGAGCAGTTCTTC.

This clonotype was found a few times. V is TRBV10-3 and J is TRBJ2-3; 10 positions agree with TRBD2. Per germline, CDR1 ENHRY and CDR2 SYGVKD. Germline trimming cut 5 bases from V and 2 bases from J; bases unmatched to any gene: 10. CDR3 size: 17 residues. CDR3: CAISSNGLAEPTDTQYF. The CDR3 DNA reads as TGTGCCATCAGTTCCAACGGACTAGCGGAACCCACAGATACGCAGTATTTT.

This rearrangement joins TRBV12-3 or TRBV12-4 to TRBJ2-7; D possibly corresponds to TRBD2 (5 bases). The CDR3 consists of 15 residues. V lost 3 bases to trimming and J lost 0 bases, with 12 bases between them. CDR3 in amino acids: CASSFGVDSSYEQYF. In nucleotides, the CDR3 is TGTGCCAGCAGTTTCGGGGTTGATAGCTCCTACGAGCAGTACTTC.

CDR3 in DNA: TGTGCCAGCAGCCAACTCACTAGCGGGGTTTACAATGAGCAGTTCTTC. It yields the protein CASSQLTSGVYNEQFF. V and J are TRBV3-1 and TRBJ2-1; TRBD2 matches 10 bases. This CDR3 spans 16 amino acids. Germline V gene sequence: CDR1 LGHDT, CDR2 YNNKEL (reference sequence). The ends lost 2 bases at V and 4 bases at J; junction bases unmatched: 5.

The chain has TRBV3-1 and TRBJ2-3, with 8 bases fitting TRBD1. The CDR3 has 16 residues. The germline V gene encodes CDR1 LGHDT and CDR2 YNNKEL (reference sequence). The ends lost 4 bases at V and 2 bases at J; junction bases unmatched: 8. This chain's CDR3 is CASSPPGQGDTDTQYF. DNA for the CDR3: TGTGCCAGCAGCCCCCCCGGACAGGGAGACACAGATACGCAGTATTTT.

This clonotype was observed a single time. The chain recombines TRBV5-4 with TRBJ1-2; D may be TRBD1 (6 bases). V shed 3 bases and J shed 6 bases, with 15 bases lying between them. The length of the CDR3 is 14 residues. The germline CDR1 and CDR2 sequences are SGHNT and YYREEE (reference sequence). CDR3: CASSSIRRQDGYTF. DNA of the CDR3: TGTGCCAGCAGCTCCATCAGACGACAGGATGGCTACACCTTC.

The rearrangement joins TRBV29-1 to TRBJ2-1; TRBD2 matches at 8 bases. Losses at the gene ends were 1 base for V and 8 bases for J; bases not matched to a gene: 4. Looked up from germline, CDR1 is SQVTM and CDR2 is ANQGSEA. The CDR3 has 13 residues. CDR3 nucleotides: TGCAGCGTTGAAGGGCTAGCGGGCGATGAGCAGTTCTTC. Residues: CSVEGLAGDEQFF.

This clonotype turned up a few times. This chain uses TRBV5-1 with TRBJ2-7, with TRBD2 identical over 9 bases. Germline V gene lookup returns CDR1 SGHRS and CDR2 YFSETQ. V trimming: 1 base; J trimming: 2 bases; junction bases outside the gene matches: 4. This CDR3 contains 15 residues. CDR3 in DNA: TGCGCCAGCAGCTTGTATCCTAGCGGGGCCTACGAGCAGTACTTC. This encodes CASSLYPSGAYEQYF.

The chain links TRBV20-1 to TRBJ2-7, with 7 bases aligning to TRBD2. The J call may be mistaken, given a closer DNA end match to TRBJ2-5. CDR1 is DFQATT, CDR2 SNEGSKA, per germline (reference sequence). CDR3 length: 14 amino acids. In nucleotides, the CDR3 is TGCAGTGCCCCAAGGACTAGTCAACAAGAGACCCAGTACTTC. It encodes CSAPRTSQQETQYF.

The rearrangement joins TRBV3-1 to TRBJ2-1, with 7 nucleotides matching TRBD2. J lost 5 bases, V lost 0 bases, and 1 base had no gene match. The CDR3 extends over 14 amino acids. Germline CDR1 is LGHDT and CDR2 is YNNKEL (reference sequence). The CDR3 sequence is CASSQDTSDNEQFF. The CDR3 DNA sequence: TGTGCCAGCAGCCAAGATACTAGCGACAATGAGCAGTTCTTC.

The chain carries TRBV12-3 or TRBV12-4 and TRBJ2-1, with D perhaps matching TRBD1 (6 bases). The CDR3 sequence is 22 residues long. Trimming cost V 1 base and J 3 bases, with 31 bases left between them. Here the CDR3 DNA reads TGTGCCAGCAGTTTAGTAGTCAGGGGTGGATCGAGTCGAGAGATTCACTACAATGAGCAGTTCTTC. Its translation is CASSLVVRGGSSREIHYNEQFF.

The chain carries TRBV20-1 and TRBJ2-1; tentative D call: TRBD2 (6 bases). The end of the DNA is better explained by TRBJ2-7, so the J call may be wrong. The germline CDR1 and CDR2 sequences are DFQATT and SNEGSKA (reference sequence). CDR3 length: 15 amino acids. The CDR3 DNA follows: TGCAGTGCTAGCCGGGCTAGCGTTGCCTACAATGAGCAGTACTTC. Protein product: CSASRASVAYNEQYF.